This passage covers 18 T cell receptor beta chains from one sample sequenced in a study of CD4 and CD8 cells across lung adenocarcinoma regions. TCRdb re-called the PCR reads through MiXCR, storing one row per CDR3 protein. Among about 25,000 distinct CDR3 sequences listed, around 53% were seen once. The sequenced sample was CD8+ T cells from the center of a lung tumor. These TCRs come from a male donor with lung adenocarcinoma. The CD4 and CD8 labels of this study may be unreliable.

The chain joins TRBV6-1 to TRBJ2-2, with 7 bases aligning to TRBD2. The CDR3 spans 18 residues. Germline values: CDR1 MNHNS, CDR2 SASEGT. Germline trimming cut 6 bases from V and 3 bases from J; bases unmatched to any gene: 16. The CDR3 nucleotides read TGTGCCAGCAGGGGGGGGGGGGGGTGGGGGGTCGACACCGGGGAGCTGTTTTTT. The encoded protein is CASRGGGGWGVDTGELFF.

V usage is TRBV12-3 or TRBV12-4 and J usage is TRBJ1-5, with D perhaps TRBD1 (6 bases). The length of the CDR3 is 15 residues. Trimming shortened V by 3 bases and J by 5 bases, and 14 bases separated the two germline ends. CDR3 loop: CASSFDRRWDQPQHF. The CDR3 DNA is TGTGCCAGCAGTTTTGACAGGCGGTGGGATCAGCCCCAGCATTTT.

The CDR3 loop is CASSFSATGYGYTF. In nucleotides, the CDR3 is TGTGCCAGCAGCTTCAGTGCGACAGGGTATGGCTACACCTTC. V and J are TRBV7-9 and TRBJ1-2, with 7 nucleotides matching TRBD1. Germline CDR1 is SEHNR and CDR2 is FQNEAQ (reference sequence). The CDR3 contains 14 residues. The junction had 6 bases not matched to a gene; V was cut back by 3 bases and J by 5 bases.

This clonotype was counted at least ten times. The chain joins TRBV27 to TRBJ2-3; 10 bases agree with TRBD2. Germline loops: CDR1 MNHEY, CDR2 SMNVEV (reference sequence). CDR3 size: 14 residues. J lost 4 bases, V lost 10 bases, and 8 bases had no gene match. The CDR3 nucleotides read TGTGCCACCAGGTTTAGCGGGAGGTCAGATACGCAGTATTTT. Amino acid sequence: CATRFSGRSDTQYF.

By sample share, this clonotype is medium-sized (0.01 to 0.1%). The J gene is TRBJ2-1, the V gene TRBV27; TRBD1 agrees at 9 bases. The CDR3 contains 16 residues. Germline values: CDR1 MNHEY, CDR2 SMNVEV (reference sequence). The V and J ends lost 3 bases and 7 bases, in that order; junction bases with no gene match: 10. This CDR3 reads CASSFWTGVRVNEQFF. CDR3 bases: TGTGCCAGCAGTTTTTGGACAGGGGTGCGAGTTAATGAGCAGTTCTTC.

This clonotype was seen at least ten times. The J gene is TRBJ2-1, the V gene TRBV28, with D possibly being TRBD2 (6 bases). The CDR3 runs 17 residues. CDR1 and CDR2 (germline): MDHEN, SYDVKM. The ends were cut back, 6 bases at V and 6 bases at J, with 24 bases in the middle. CDR3 nucleotides: TGTGCCAGCAGACCCAACCTTCCGACTAGTGTAGGCAATGAGCAGTTCTTC. Translating it yields CASRPNLPTSVGNEQFF.

The rearrangement uses TRBV4-2 and TRBJ1-1; D is perhaps TRBD1 (5 bases). Germline V gene lookup returns CDR1 LGHNA and CDR2 YNFKEQ. The CDR3 has 12 residues. V dropped 0 bases and J dropped 11 bases, with 10 bases sitting between them. This CDR3 reads CASSQDQGTAFF. The CDR3 nucleotides read TGTGCCAGCAGCCAAGATCAGGGAACGGCTTTCTTT.

Note on this clonotype: Mismatch with germline at one junction end may stem from a read error. The chain has TRBV6-1 and TRBJ2-4, with no clear D. In germline, CDR1 is MNHNS, CDR2 SASEGT. This CDR3 is built from 11 residues. CDR3 region: CASRDQNTQYF. The CDR3 DNA sequence: TGTGCCAGCCGTGACCAGAACACTCAGTACTTC.

The chain employs TRBV6-1 and TRBJ2-1; 9 bases map to TRBD2. The CDR3 has 16 amino acids. Germline CDR1 and CDR2: MNHNS and SASEGT. V shed 4 bases, J shed 4 bases, and the junction held 8 bases outside the gene matches. The CDR3 DNA reads as TGTGCCAGCAGTGGTCCGGGCGGGGGGGAATACAATGAGCAGTTCTTC. Encoded protein: CASSGPGGGEYNEQFF.

The V call is TRBV27, the J call TRBJ2-5; the match to TRBD1 covers 7 bases. The J call may be wrong; the DNA end is better matched by TRBJ2-7. Germline V gene sequence: CDR1 MNHEY, CDR2 SMNVEV (reference sequence). This CDR3 contains 13 residues. CDR3 nucleotide sequence: TGTGCCAGCAGTTTCCAGGGGGATGTCGAGCAGTACTTC. Translated, it gives CASSFQGDVEQYF.

The gene calls are TRBV6-1 and TRBJ2-5; 7 positions agree with TRBD2. Gene TRBJ2-7 matches the end of the DNA better, so the J call may be wrong. The CDR3 runs to 13 residues. CDR1 is MNHNS, CDR2 SASEGT, per germline. CDR3 sequence reads: CASSRTSSGEQYF. DNA of the CDR3: TGTGCCAGCAGTAGGACTAGTTCGGGCGAGCAGTACTTC.

This clonotype is a singleton in its sample. The V gene is TRBV10-3, the J gene TRBJ2-5, with 7 bases fitting TRBD1. This CDR3 is built from 15 residues. Trimming cost V 4 bases and J 2 bases; bases outside gene matches: 7. Germline assignment: CDR1 ENHRY and CDR2 SYGVKD. The CDR3 reads CAISARTGGQETQYF. The CDR3 DNA is TGTGCCATCAGTGCTAGGACAGGCGGTCAAGAGACCCAGTACTTC.

With respect to this clonotype: The junction differs from germline at one of its ends, possibly a read error. The chain couples TRBV7-2 to TRBJ2-4; D is undetermined. The CDR3 runs to 16 residues. CDR1 and CDR2 from the germline V gene are SGHTA and FQGNSA. The CDR3 here is CASRVLGLLTTNTQYF. CDR3 coding DNA: TGTGCGAGCCGCGTCTTGGGGTTGCTTACCACAAACACTCAGTATTTC.

The chain links TRBV6-1 to TRBJ2-1, with D perhaps matching TRBD2 (7 bases). Trimming left V 5 bases short and J 8 bases short, with 22 bases between. Germline V gene lookup returns CDR1 MNHNS and CDR2 SASEGT. CDR3 length: 16 amino acids. The CDR3 DNA is TGTGCCAGCAGTCGCCTAGGGGGGGATCCCACCGATGAGCAGTTCTTC. This encodes CASSRLGGDPTDEQFF.

V gene TRBV6-2 or TRBV6-3 combines with J gene TRBJ2-2, with TRBD2 as a possible D gene (5 bases). The DNA end is a closer match to TRBJ2-3, so the J assignment may be wrong. The length of the CDR3 is 14 residues. Germline CDR1 reads MNHEY; CDR2 reads SVGEGT. CDR3 loop: CASSYGPSTGEQYF. The CDR3 region has the DNA TGTGCCAGCAGTTACGGTCCGAGCACCGGGGAGCAGTATTTT.

This clonotype was found many times. The genes are TRBV24-1 and TRBJ2-1; 7 nucleotides line up with TRBD2. Unmatched junction bases numbered 6, after V lost 4 bases and J lost 7 bases. This CDR3 has 14 amino acids. In germline, CDR1 is KGHDR, CDR2 SFDVKD. CDR3 residues: CATSEAQAGNEQFF. In DNA form, the CDR3 reads TGTGCCACCAGTGAAGCCCAAGCGGGAAATGAGCAGTTCTTC.

The chain joins TRBV6-1 to TRBJ2-5; D is ambiguous. The CDR3 is made up of 15 amino acids. Germline assignment: CDR1 MNHNS and CDR2 SASEGT. V gave up 0 bases and J gave up 0 bases, with 8 bases separating them. The CDR3 nucleotides are TGTGCCAGCAGTGAAGCGAGGTGGGACCAAGAGACCCAGTACTTC. Translation: CASSEARWDQETQYF.

Note on this clonotype: The junction and the germline gene differ at one end; a read error may be behind it. The CDR3 bases are TGCCCCGGCACGGGGGGGTGGACCAAAAACACGCAGTATTTT. Encoded protein: CPGTGGWTKNTQYF. The chain joins TRBV12-3 or TRBV12-4 to TRBJ2-3, with 8 bases lining up with TRBD2. This CDR3 has 14 amino acids.